The present T cell receptor beta chain was sequenced within a study of blood T cell repertoires in COVID-19. Here immunoSEQ multiplex PCR was the method, and the copy in TCRdb shows in-frame clones only, minus some. The repertoire includes around 100,000 clones, just over 85% of them detected once, and approximately 5.3% sits in the top ten. The V and J ends lost 8 bases and 0 bases respectively, with 5 bases between them. Looked up from germline, CDR1 is MDHEN and CDR2 is SYDVKM. This CDR3 contains 12 residues. Sequenced: peripheral blood. The chain recombines TRBV28 with TRBJ2-1; D is unclear. The receptor's source is a human donor in a cohort sampled during active COVID-19. The CDR3 sequence is CASESSYNEQFF. DNA for the CDR3: TGTGCCAGCGAGAGCTCCTACAATGAGCAGTTCTTC.